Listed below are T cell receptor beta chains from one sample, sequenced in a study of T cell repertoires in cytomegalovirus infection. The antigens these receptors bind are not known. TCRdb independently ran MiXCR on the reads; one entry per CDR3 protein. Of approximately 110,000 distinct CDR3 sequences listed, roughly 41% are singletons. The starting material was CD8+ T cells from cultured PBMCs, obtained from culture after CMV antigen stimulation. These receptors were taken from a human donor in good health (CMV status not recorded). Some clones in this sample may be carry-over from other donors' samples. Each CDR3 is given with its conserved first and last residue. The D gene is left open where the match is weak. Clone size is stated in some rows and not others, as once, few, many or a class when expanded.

CASSEPGYNEQFF	TGCGCCAGCAGTGAGCCCGGGTACAATGAGCAGTTCTTC	TRBV10-2	TRBJ2-1	NA	NA
CASSHPGQGASGELFF	TGTGCCAGCAGCCATCCTGGACAGGGGGCTTCCGGGGAGCTGTTTTTT	TRBV3-1	TRBJ2-2	TRBD1	NA
CASSFGAWATGELFF	TGTGCCAGCAGTTTTGGCGCTTGGGCCACCGGGGAGCTGTTTTTT	TRBV12-3/TRBV12-4	TRBJ2-2	NA	NA
CASSKGQLYGYTF	TGTGCCAGCAGTAAGGGACAACTCTATGGCTACACCTTC	TRBV6-6	TRBJ1-2	NA	NA
CASSLRGLAGGVTDTQYF	TGTGCCAGCAGCTTAAGGGGACTAGCGGGGGGAGTCACAGATACGCAGTATTTT	TRBV7-2	TRBJ2-3	TRBD2	many
CASSYSGSETQYF	TGTGCCAGCAGTTACAGCGGTTCAGAGACCCAGTACTTC	TRBV6-6	TRBJ2-5	NA	NA
CASSLYSSGGAAEQFF	TGTGCCAGCAGCTTATACAGTAGCGGGGGGGCCGCTGAGCAGTTCTTC	TRBV7-8	TRBJ2-1	TRBD2	NA
CASSFHGGRSYNEQFF	TGTGCCAGCAGCTTCCACGGGGGCCGTTCCTACAATGAGCAGTTCTTC	TRBV5-4	TRBJ2-1	NA	NA
CSVDLGLAGIGEQFF	TGCAGCGTTGACCTGGGACTAGCGGGTATTGGTGAGCAGTTCTTC	TRBV29-1	TRBJ2-1	TRBD2	NA
CASSVSGWQGDTGELFF	TGTGCCAGCAGTGTTTCCGGGTGGCAGGGGGACACCGGGGAGCTGTTTTTT	TRBV2	TRBJ2-2	TRBD1	NA
CASVSSGANVLTF	TGTGCCAGCGTTAGCTCTGGGGCCAACGTCCTGACTTTC	TRBV6-6	TRBJ2-6	NA	NA
CASSRYGEQYF	TGTGCCAGCAGTCGATATGGAGAGCAGTACTTC	TRBV2	TRBJ2-7	NA	few
CASSSTLALRSSYNEQFF	TGTGCCAGCAGCTCAACACTTGCGCTACGGAGCTCCTACAATGAGCAGTTCTTC	TRBV11-1	TRBJ2-1	NA	NA
CASSFLTTGFAYNEQFF	TGTGCCAGCAGTTTTTTAACAACGGGGTTCGCCTACAATGAGCAGTTCTTC	TRBV27	TRBJ2-1	NA	NA
CASSPSSVTDFYGYTF	TGTGCCAGCAGCCCCAGCAGTGTAACCGATTTCTATGGCTACACCTTC	TRBV14	TRBJ1-2	NA	many
CASSPVTSGTFTDTQYF	TGCGCCAGCAGCCCAGTGACTAGCGGGACTTTCACAGATACGCAGTATTTT	TRBV5-1	TRBJ2-3	TRBD2	NA
CASSLDPGGGYTF	TGTGCCAGCAGCTTAGACCCAGGGGGAGGCTACACCTTC	TRBV7-4	TRBJ1-2	TRBD1	NA
CASSPPGGSYNEQFF	TGTGCCAGCAGCCCCCCAGGAGGATCCTACAATGAGCAGTTCTTC	TRBV7-9	TRBJ2-1	NA	NA
CATRQGTSYNEQFF	TGTGCCACCAGACAGGGGACCAGTTACAATGAGCAGTTCTTC	TRBV15	TRBJ2-1	TRBD1	few
CASSSDGQDSSYEQYF	TGTGCCAGCAGCTCAGACGGACAGGACAGCTCCTACGAGCAGTACTTC	TRBV12-3/TRBV12-4	TRBJ2-7	TRBD1	NA
CASSIDTGLNAEAFF	TGTGCCAGTAGTATAGATACAGGGTTGAACGCTGAAGCTTTCTTT	TRBV19	TRBJ1-1	NA	few
CSAQRTSGGNEQFF	TGCAGCGCCCAGCGTACTAGCGGGGGTAATGAGCAGTTCTTC	TRBV29-1	TRBJ2-1	TRBD2	NA
CASSNAAAGDTGELFF	TGTGCCAGCAGCAACGCCGCGGCAGGGGACACCGGGGAGCTGTTTTTT	TRBV7-6	TRBJ2-2	NA	NA
CASRLTGERGQPQHF	TGTGCCAGCAGGTTGACAGGGGAAAGAGGTCAGCCCCAGCATTTT	TRBV27	TRBJ1-5	TRBD1	NA
CASSLAPGVVGYTF	TGTGCCAGCAGTTTAGCTCCAGGGGTAGTTGGCTACACCTTC	TRBV27	TRBJ1-2	NA	NA
CASTIYPRGMNEQFF	TGTGCCAGCACGATCTACCCACGGGGAATGAATGAGCAGTTCTTC	TRBV6-1	TRBJ2-1	NA	few
CANSFSTDTQYF	TGTGCCAACAGCTTTAGCACAGATACGCAGTATTTT	TRBV7-9	TRBJ2-3	NA	NA
CASSLGQVNEKLFF	TGTGCCAGCAGCTTAGGCCAGGTTAATGAAAAACTGTTTTTT	TRBV7-9	TRBJ1-4	NA	NA
CASSHRSVAHNNEQFF	TGTGCCAGCAGTCACCGGTCAGTAGCTCACAACAATGAGCAGTTCTTC	TRBV12-3/TRBV12-4	TRBJ2-1	NA	NA
CASRPGTGGAGRTEAFF	TGTGCCAGCAGACCCGGGACAGGGGGTGCGGGAAGGACTGAAGCTTTCTTT	TRBV12-3/TRBV12-4	TRBJ1-1	TRBD1	few
CASSLQVGGEKLFF	TGTGCCAGCAGTTTACAAGTGGGGGGTGAAAAACTGTTTTTT	TRBV27	TRBJ1-4	NA	NA
CASSADSYTDTQYF	TGTGCCAGCAGCGCCGACTCATACACAGATACGCAGTATTTT	TRBV11-1	TRBJ2-3	NA	many
CASSLAALNYGYTF	TGTGCCAGCAGCTTGGCGGCTCTTAACTATGGCTACACCTTC	TRBV7-9	TRBJ1-2	NA	NA
CASSLARDSNTEAFF	TGTGCCAGCAGCTTAGCCCGGGACTCGAACACTGAAGCTTTCTTT	TRBV13	TRBJ1-1	NA	NA
CAWGGNTEAFF	TGTGCCTGGGGGGGGAACACTGAAGCTTTCTTT	TRBV30	TRBJ1-1	NA	NA
CASSLALADNEQFF	TGTGCCAGCAGTTTAGCACTAGCGGACAATGAGCAGTTCTTC	TRBV12-3/TRBV12-4	TRBJ2-1	TRBD2	NA
CASSPQGQRDHGYTF	TGTGCCAGCAGCCCCCAGGGGCAACGGGACCATGGCTACACCTTC	TRBV7-4	TRBJ1-2	NA	NA